This T cell receptor (beta chain) is from a study of blood T cell repertoires in COVID-19. At the level of the study: Spain, Italy and the United States supplied samples that represented acute and convalescent COVID-19. The analysed material was cDNA or gDNA that came from T cells, B-cell-depleted T cells, or PBMCs.

Authors' data handling: Quantification of nucleated cells was approximated via reference gene primer amplification. Generated by immunoSEQ multiplex PCR, the TCRdb table keeps only in-frame clones and is missing some. V and J calls and clone size come straight from that table; D and trimming were deduced from the DNA. The sample yields roughly 92,000 clones, over 80% seen once. V was cut by 7 bases and J by 9 bases, with 22 bases left in between. This CDR3 comprises 15 residues. Germline CDR1 reads MNHNY; CDR2 reads SVGAGI (reference sequence). The clonotype comes from a woman older than 75 with active or convalescent COVID-19. Sequencing was done on a sample of peripheral blood. The J gene is TRBJ1-5, the V gene TRBV6-6; D might be TRBD1 (5 bases). CDR3 DNA: TGTGCCAGCACTCCCGCCTGGACGGGGGAGGGGCCCCAGCATTTT. Amino acids: CASTPAWTGEGPQHF.